This T cell receptor (beta chain) came from a study of cytomegalovirus exposure and HLA in healthy donors. Study conclusions and caveats: Presence/absence results assume similar sequencing depth per donor, which may not hold.

Worth noting for this clone: What it binds is unknown.

The CDR3 covers 16 residues. J gave up 2 bases and V 2 bases, and 9 bases lay outside the gene matches. From germline, CDR1 is SGDLS and CDR2 YYNGEE. The PCR ran on 60 Vbeta and 13 Jbeta primers. TCRdb's table, derived via immunoSEQ multiplex PCR, lists solely in-frame clones and lacks some. Of about 98,000 clones listed, less than 90% are singletons. Although they were nominally healthy when sampled, donors likely had unrecorded immune exposures. What was sequenced was PBMCs. The sequence came from a man aged 35 to 55 in good health and CMV-seronegative. V usage is TRBV9 and J usage is TRBJ2-5; 7 bases match TRBD1. Written as DNA, the CDR3 is TGTGCCAGCAGCGTCTCCCGGACAGGTAGTCAAGAGACCCAGTACTTC. It specifies CASSVSRTGSQETQYF.